These T cell receptor beta chains were read from a single sample in a study of T-cell memory formation after mild COVID-19. A single record per CDR3 protein comes from TCRdb applying MiXCR to the 5' RACE reads. The profile shows tens of thousands of distinct CDR3 sequences, about 13% of them singletons. Sequenced sample: PBMCs or a T cell subset sorted from them (not recorded which). The receptors were gathered from an adult woman who had mild COVID-19 (a few samples of this study predate the infection). Cell type and time point are not known. The conserved cysteine and the conserved F or W are not part of the CDR3 here. A D gene is named only where the DNA matches it firmly. Rows may omit the clone size; those that give it use once, few, many or a size class.

V gene,CDR3 length,clone size,D gene,CDR3 protein
TRBV7-9,13,many,NA,ASSLAGEGTDTQY
TRBV12-3/TRBV12-4,12,NA,TRBD1,ASEPGTGWTEAF
TRBV24-1,15,few,NA,ATSESNTGKRGYEQY
TRBV29-1,13,few,TRBD2,SVEVLAEGSYEQY
TRBV20-1,12,few,TRBD1,SARDLQGYNEQF
TRBV3-1,13,few,NA,ASSQVSQVPDGYT
TRBV11-3,12,NA,NA,ASSGPNSYNEQF
TRBV6-5,12,NA,TRBD2,ASSYSSGAVEQY
TRBV11-2,13,few,NA,ASSSGTAGDYGYT
TRBV5-1,11,NA,NA,ASSLTALGGYT
TRBV11-3,12,NA,NA,ASSIMDRHYEQY
TRBV27,13,NA,NA,ASSLSAGDLGGYT
TRBV4-3,14,NA,NA,ASSPSRGGLQETQY
TRBV15,12,NA,NA,ATSIYRESHEQF
TRBV7-9,13,NA,TRBD1,ASSFPGQPYYGYT
TRBV4-1,11,NA,NA,ASSHPNTDTQY
TRBV7-9,15,few,TRBD2,ASRSSGRPGDTGELF
TRBV7-6,14,NA,TRBD1,ASSLEGQGLAGELF
TRBV2,12,many,TRBD1,ASSEGTGTHEQY
TRBV12-3/TRBV12-4,12,NA,NA,ASSYGLFGETQY
TRBV5-5,12,few,NA,ASSADGSYQPQH
TRBV12-3/TRBV12-4,12,NA,NA,ASSSHPSADTQY
TRBV29-1,12,few,TRBD1,SVITGTGTYEQY
TRBV29-1,12,few,TRBD2,SVEDPRGGDEQY
TRBV7-6,12,few,NA,ASSLDHGTYEQY
TRBV10-3,14,NA,TRBD2,AISESSGVGRATQY
TRBV4-1,11,many,NA,ASSQALQETQY
TRBV5-1,14,NA,NA,ASSLNTPRGITEAF
TRBV7-9,14,NA,NA,ASSSEDSAIDEPQH
TRBV15,15,NA,TRBD1,ATSRDLGQGDGNTIY
TRBV3-1,14,NA,TRBD2,ASSQDEREVEETQY
TRBV10-3,14,NA,NA,AISESRAGVSSEQY
TRBV6-2/TRBV6-3,10,NA,NA,ASSYPLYEQY
TRBV9,13,NA,NA,ASSVEGVLTDTQY
TRBV24-1,12,few,NA,ATSDAGRGAEAF
TRBV7-9,13,NA,TRBD2,ASSFGLAGGYEQY
TRBV7-9,15,NA,TRBD1,ASSLVGGQGASYEQY
TRBV29-1,11,NA,TRBD2,SARLAGPYEQY
TRBV27,13,many,NA,ASSLPYPGQTEQF
TRBV5-1,13,NA,NA,ASSLGWGMNYGYT
TRBV2,11,NA,NA,ASTPHQTYEQY
TRBV6-6,12,few,NA,ASSYSAGSETQY
TRBV7-8,13,NA,TRBD1,ASSLYRGPTGELF
TRBV11-2,13,NA,NA,ASSLALDGGYEQY
TRBV6-6,12,many,NA,ASRTGGGYETQY
TRBV19,11,few,NA,ASSPTRIEPQH
TRBV7-2,11,NA,NA,ASRPVGYTEAF
TRBV28,12,NA,NA,ASSLVVANQPQH
TRBV20-1,10,few,NA,SASGLGNIQY
TRBV5-6,11,few,NA,ASSDRPGGPQH
TRBV12-3/TRBV12-4,14,NA,NA,ASSFRVWDPLYGYT
TRBV29-1,11,NA,NA,SALGDTSYEQY
TRBV29-1,15,few,NA,SVKYPDASSGANVLT
TRBV30,11,NA,TRBD2,AWSRGGPGEQF
TRBV6-2/TRBV6-3,12,NA,NA,ASSYDEVVSEQY
TRBV11-2,15,few,TRBD2,ASSLGGFWTSDYEQY
TRBV10-3,11,few,NA,AISGAGRTEAF
TRBV11-3,11,few,NA,ASSTPRRGELF
TRBV12-3/TRBV12-4,11,few,NA,ASSSSGATEQF